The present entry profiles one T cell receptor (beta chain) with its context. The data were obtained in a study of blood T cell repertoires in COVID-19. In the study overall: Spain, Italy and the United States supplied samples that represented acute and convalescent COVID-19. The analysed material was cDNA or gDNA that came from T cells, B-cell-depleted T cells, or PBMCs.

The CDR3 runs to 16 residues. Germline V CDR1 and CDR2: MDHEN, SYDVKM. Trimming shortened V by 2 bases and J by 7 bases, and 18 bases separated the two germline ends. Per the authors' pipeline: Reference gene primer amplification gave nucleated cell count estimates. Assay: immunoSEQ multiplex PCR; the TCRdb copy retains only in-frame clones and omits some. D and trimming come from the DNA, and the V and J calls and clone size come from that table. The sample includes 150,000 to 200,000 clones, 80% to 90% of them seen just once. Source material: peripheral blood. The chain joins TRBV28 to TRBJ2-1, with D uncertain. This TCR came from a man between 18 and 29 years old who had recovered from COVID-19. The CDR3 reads CASSLNQASMLNEQFF. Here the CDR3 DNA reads TGTGCCAGCAGTTTAAACCAGGCCTCGATGTTGAATGAGCAGTTCTTC.